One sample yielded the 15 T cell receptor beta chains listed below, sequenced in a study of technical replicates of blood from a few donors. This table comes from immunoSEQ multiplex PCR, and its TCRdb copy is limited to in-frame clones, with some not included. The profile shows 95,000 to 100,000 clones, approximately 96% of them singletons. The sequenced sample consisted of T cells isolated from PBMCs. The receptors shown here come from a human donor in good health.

The CDR3 loop reads CSVDHRGGIGTEAFF. The CDR3 DNA reads TGCAGCGTTGATCATCGTGGGGGGATCGGCACTGAAGCTTTCTTT. This sequence joins TRBV29-1 and TRBJ1-1; D might be TRBD1 (5 bases). The V gene's germline CDR1 is SQVTM and CDR2 ANQGSEA. The CDR3 is made up of 15 amino acids. The germline V and J ends were trimmed by 3 bases and 4 bases, with 18 bases remaining between them. Full variable domain (outside the CDR3, taken from reference TRBV29-1 and TRBJ1-1): SAVISQKPSRDICQRGTSLTIQCQVDSQVTMMFWYRQQPGQSLTLIATANQGSEATYESGFVIDKFPISRPNLTFSTLTVSNMSPEDSSIYLCSVDHRGGIGTEAFFGQGTRLTVV.

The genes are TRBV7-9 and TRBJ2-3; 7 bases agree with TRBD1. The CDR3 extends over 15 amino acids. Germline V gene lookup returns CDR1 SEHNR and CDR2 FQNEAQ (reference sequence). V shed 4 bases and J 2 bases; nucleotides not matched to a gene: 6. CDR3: CASSSQGTITDTQYF. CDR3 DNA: TGTGCCAGCAGCTCACAGGGGACGATCACAGATACGCAGTATTTT.

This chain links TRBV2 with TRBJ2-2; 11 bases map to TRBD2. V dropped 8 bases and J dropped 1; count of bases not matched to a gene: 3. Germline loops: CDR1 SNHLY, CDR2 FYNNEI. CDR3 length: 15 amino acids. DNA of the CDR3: TGTGCCAGCGTACTAGCGGGGGTGAACACCGGGGAGCTGTTTTTT. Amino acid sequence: CASVLAGVNTGELFF.

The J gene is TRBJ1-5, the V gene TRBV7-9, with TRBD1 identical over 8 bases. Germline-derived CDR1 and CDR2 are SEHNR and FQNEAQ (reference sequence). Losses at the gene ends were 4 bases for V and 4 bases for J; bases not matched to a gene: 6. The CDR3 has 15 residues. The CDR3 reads CASSSYRGSNQPQHF. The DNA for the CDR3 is TGTGCCAGCAGCTCTTACAGGGGGAGTAATCAGCCCCAGCATTTT.

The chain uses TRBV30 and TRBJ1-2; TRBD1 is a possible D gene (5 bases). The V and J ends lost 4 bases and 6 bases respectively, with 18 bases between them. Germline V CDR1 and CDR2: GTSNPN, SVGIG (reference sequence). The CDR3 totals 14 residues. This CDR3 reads CAWTPGRYPNGYTF. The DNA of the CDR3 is TGTGCCTGGACCCCAGGGCGTTATCCCAATGGCTACACCTTC.

In nucleotides, the CDR3 is TGTGCCACCAGCAGAGATAAGCGGGGGGGCTCCTACAATGAGCAGTTCTTC. Its translation is CATSRDKRGGSYNEQFF. V usage is TRBV15 and J usage is TRBJ2-1, with 10 bases identical to TRBD2. V was pared by 0 bases and J by 0 bases, with 2 bases of the junction left unmatched. CDR3 length equals 17 residues. CDR1 and CDR2 from the germline V gene are LNHNV and YYDKDF (reference sequence).

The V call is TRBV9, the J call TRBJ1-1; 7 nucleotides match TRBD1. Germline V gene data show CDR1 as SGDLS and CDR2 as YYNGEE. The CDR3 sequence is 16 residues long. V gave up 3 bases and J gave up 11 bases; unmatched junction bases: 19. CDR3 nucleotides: TGTGCCAGCAGCGCATACGACCGAACAGGGGACCCGGAGGCTTTCTTT. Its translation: CASSAYDRTGDPEAFF.

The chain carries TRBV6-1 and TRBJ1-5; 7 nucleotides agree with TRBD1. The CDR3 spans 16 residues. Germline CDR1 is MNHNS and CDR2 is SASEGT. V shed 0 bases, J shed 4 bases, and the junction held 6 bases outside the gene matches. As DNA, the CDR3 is TGTGCCAGCAGTGAAGCCGGAGGGGGCCTGAATCAGCCCCAGCATTTT. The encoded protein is CASSEAGGGLNQPQHF.

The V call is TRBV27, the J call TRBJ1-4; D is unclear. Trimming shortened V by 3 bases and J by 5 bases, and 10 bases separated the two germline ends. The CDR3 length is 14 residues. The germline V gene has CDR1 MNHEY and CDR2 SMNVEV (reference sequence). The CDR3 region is CASSLAGPNEKLFF. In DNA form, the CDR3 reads TGTGCCAGCAGTTTGGCGGGCCCGAATGAAAAACTGTTTTTT.

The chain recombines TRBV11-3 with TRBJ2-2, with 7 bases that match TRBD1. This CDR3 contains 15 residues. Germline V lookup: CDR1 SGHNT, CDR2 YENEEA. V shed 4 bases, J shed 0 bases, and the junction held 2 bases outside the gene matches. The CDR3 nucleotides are TGTGCCAGCAGCTCCCAGGGGGCGAACACCGGGGAGCTGTTTTTT. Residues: CASSSQGANTGELFF. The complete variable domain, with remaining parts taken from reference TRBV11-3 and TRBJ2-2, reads EAGVVQSPRYKIIEKKQPVAFWCNPISGHNTLYWYLQNLGQGPELLIRYENEEAVDDSQLPKDRFSAERLKGVDSTLKIQPAELGDSAVYLCASSSQGANTGELFFGEGSRLTVL.

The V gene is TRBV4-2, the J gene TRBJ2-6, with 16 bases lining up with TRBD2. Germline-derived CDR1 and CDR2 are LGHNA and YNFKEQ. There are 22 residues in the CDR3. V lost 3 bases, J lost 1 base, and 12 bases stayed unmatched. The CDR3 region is CASSQQFPGLAGGGSGANVLTF. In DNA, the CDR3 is TGTGCCAGCAGCCAGCAATTTCCGGGACTAGCGGGAGGGGGATCTGGGGCCAACGTCCTGACTTTC.

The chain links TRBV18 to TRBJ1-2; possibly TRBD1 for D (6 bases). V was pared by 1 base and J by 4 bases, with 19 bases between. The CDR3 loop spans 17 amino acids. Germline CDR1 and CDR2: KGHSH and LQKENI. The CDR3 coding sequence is TGTGCCAGCTCACCACAAATGCAACAGGGATTATTCTATGGCTACACCTTC. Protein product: CASSPQMQQGLFYGYTF.

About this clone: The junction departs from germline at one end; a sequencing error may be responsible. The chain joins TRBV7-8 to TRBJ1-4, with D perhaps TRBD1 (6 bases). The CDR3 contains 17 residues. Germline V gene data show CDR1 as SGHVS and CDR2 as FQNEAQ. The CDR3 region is CASSFFSGSRGNGKLFF. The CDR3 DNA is TGTGCCAGCAGTTTTTTTTCCGGTAGCAGGGGCAATGGAAAACTGTTTTTT.

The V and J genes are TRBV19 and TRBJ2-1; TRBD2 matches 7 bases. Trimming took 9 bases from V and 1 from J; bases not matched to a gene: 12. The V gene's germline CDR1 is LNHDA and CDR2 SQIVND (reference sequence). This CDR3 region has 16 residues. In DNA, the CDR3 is TGTGCCAGCTCCCCTTTGCGGGAGCCATCCTACAATGAGCAGTTCTTC. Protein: CASSPLREPSYNEQFF.

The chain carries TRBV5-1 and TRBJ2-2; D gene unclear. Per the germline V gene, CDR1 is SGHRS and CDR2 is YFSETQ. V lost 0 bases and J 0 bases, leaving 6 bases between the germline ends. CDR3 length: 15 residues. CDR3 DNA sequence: TGCGCCAGCAGCTTGGTCGGGTCGAACACCGGGGAGCTGTTTTTT. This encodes CASSLVGSNTGELFF. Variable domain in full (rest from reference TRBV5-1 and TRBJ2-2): KAGVTQTPRYLIKTRGQQVTLSCSPISGHRSVSWYQQTPGQGLQFLFEYFSETQRNKGNFPGRFSGRQFSNSRSEMNVSTLELGDSALYLCASSLVGSNTGELFFGEGSRLTVL.